This T cell receptor beta chain was captured by sequencing in a study of blood T cells in healthy people across ages. Notes on the study in general: Diversity was estimated from one million T cells, and these estimates were considered underestimates. Comparison with aged donors showed that long-lived donors had more naive CD4+ cells and higher diversity.

Sample-barcoded 5' priming and a J-beta primer mix drove a second PCR of about 7 to 12 cycles. MiXCR, applied by TCRdb to the 5' RACE reads, yields one record per CDR3 protein. The repertoire consists of over 550,000 distinct CDR3 sequences, with 25% to 30% occurring once and the leading ten covering approximately 14%. This clonotype occurred many times. Antigen specificity is unknown. Germline CDR1 is SGHDT and CDR2 is YYEEEE. CDR3 length: 16 residues. The V end lost 0 bases, the J end lost 0 bases, and 10 bases lay between the germline ends. The chain recombines TRBV5-6 with TRBJ2-4, with D unresolved. The sequenced sample consisted of blood. The sequence derives from a woman older than 75 in good health. The CDR3 reads CASSLVVGLAKNIQYF. The CDR3 DNA is TGTGCCAGCAGCTTGGTGGTGGGTTTAGCCAAAAACATTCAGTACTTC.